These 4 T cell receptor beta chains share one sample of origin, sequenced in a study of graft-versus-host responses after intestinal transplantation. Profiling relied on immunoSEQ multiplex PCR, and the TCRdb table lists in-frame clones only, not all of them. The sample contains 10,000 to 15,000 clones, roughly 83% of which appear only once. The specimen was PBMCs, collected around 310 days after intestinal transplant. These receptors were taken from a human patient who received an intestinal transplant, so some T cells may come from the graft donor.

The V gene is TRBV29-1, the J gene TRBJ2-4; 9 bases are shared with TRBD1. The CDR3 sequence is 13 residues long. The V gene end was trimmed by 1 base and the J gene end by 6 bases; junction bases not matched to a gene: 1. CDR1 is SQVTM, CDR2 ANQGSEA, per germline. The chain's CDR3 is CSVEADRGNIQYF. In nucleotides, the CDR3 is TGCAGCGTTGAAGCGGACAGGGGAAACATTCAGTACTTC.

V gene TRBV6-4 combines with J gene TRBJ2-6; no reliable D call. CDR1 is MRHNA and CDR2 is SNTAGT in the germline V gene. The V gene lost 2 bases and the J gene lost 1 base, with 6 bases spanning the gap. CDR3 length: 15 amino acids. The CDR3 region has the DNA TGTGCCAGCAGTGACAAGCGATCTGGGGCCAACGTCCTGACTTTC. It is translated as CASSDKRSGANVLTF.

For the CDR3, the DNA is TGTGCCAGCAGTTTATGGGGGGTAACGGGCGGGACCGAGCAGTACTTC. Translating it yields CASSLWGVTGGTEQYF. This rearrangement joins TRBV28 to TRBJ2-5; perhaps TRBD2 as D (6 bases). The tail of the sequence fits TRBJ2-7 better, so the J call may be wrong. The germline V gene has CDR1 MDHEN and CDR2 SYDVKM. CDR3 length: 16 residues.

V usage is TRBV4-1 and J usage is TRBJ1-2; the match to TRBD1 covers 7 bases. This CDR3 comprises 17 residues. Germline V CDR1 and CDR2: MGHRA, YSYEKL. V lost 1 base, J lost 0 bases, and 8 bases stayed unmatched. CDR3 amino acids: CASSQVSGQGANYGYTF. Here the CDR3 DNA reads TGCGCCAGCAGCCAAGTTAGTGGGCAGGGGGCTAACTATGGCTACACCTTC.